Given below is one TCR beta chain in context. The target antigen is unknown. Time point of the sample: pre-treatment sample, taken before nivolumab and TIL therapy. Most excised metastases sampled were pleural nodules or supraclavicular lymph nodes. Tumors were harvested before any PD-1/PD-L1 blockade. The source of the sample is a study of TIL therapy for anti-PD-1-resistant metastatic lung cancer. In the study overall: Tumors carried a median about 1.5 non-synonymous mutations per megabase. The study, taken as a whole, reports: The cohort had more treatment-naive, never-smoker and oncogene-addicted patients than typical.

The immunoSEQ assay was v3. Libraries were prepared by immunoSEQ multiplex PCR; TCRdb keeps only in-frame clonotypes and omits some of them. The sample lists roughly 50,000 clones, over 65% occurring once. The material sequenced was tumor tissue, taken at baseline. The sequence was obtained from a person aged 25 to 80 with non-small cell lung cancer.

The CDR3 coding sequence is TGTGCCAGCAGTACTGCCGTTGAAGCTTTCTTT. Amino acid sequence: CASSTAVEAFF. This chain uses TRBV2 with TRBJ1-1, with D unresolved. The CDR3 runs to 11 residues. CDR1 SNHLY and CDR2 FYNNEI come from the germline V gene. V gave up 5 bases and J gave up 7 bases, with 8 bases separating them.